This TCR beta chain originates from a study of vaccination effects on CD4 cells after COVID-19. Across the whole study: Post-vaccine samples followed the second dose by a median of 72 days.

Assay used: immunoSEQ multiplex PCR; TCRdb lists only in-frame clones, some missing. The sample holds 25,000 to 40,000 clones, around three fifths seen once. Sequencing followed a ViraFEST assay step that expanded antigen-specific CD4+ T cells with viral peptide pools. Culture lasted roughly eleven days before CD4+ T cell isolation. Of the BNT162b2 and mRNA-1273 vaccines, participants received two doses of one or the other. Vaccinated recipients, who were negative for nucleocapsid antibodies, had no history of SARS-CoV-2 infection. Overall study results and limits: The study had few convalescent patients and no early post-infection timepoints.

In regard to this clone: Its antigen is unknown.

The clonotype comes from a human donor who received a COVID-19 vaccine. Sample: CD4+ T cells from PBMCs cultured with SARS-CoV-2 spike peptides, taken after COVID-19 vaccination.

This CDR3 reads CSVERVGTDTQYF. The DNA of the CDR3 is TGCAGCGTTGAAAGGGTTGGCACAGATACGCAGTATTTT. The chain employs TRBV29-1 and TRBJ2-3; no definite D call. This CDR3 contains 13 residues. Germline lookup yields CDR1 SQVTM and CDR2 ANQGSEA. The ends were cut back, 2 bases at V and 1 base at J, with 7 bases in the middle.